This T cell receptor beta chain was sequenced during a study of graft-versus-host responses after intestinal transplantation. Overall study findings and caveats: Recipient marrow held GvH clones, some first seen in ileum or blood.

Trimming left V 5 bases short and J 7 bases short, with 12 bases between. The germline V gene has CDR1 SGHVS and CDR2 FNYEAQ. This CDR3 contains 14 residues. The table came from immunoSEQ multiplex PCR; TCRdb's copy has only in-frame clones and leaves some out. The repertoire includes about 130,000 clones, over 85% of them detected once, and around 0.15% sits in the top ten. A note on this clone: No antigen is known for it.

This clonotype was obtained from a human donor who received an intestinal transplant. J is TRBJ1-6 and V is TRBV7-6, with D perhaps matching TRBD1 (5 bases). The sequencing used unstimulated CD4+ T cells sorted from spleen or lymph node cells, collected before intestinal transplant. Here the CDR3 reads CASSQGTGNSPLHF. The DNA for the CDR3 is TGTGCCAGCAGCCAAGGGACGGGAAATTCACCCCTCCACTTT. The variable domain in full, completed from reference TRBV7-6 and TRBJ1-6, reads GAGVSQSPRYKVTKRGQDVALRCDPISGHVSLYWYRQALGQGPEFLTYFNYEAQQDKSGLPNDRFSAERPEGSISTLTIQRTEQRDSAMYRCASSQGTGNSPLHFGNGTRLTVT.